This T cell receptor (beta chain) stems from a study of blood T cells in healthy people across ages. Note on this clonotype: Its matching antigen is unknown.

J lost 4 bases, V lost 5 bases, and 9 bases had no gene match. The CDR3 consists of 15 residues. Germline V gene lookup returns CDR1 MNHEY and CDR2 SVGAGI. Primers used in a second PCR of roughly 6 to 12 cycles were a sample-barcoded 5' primer and a J-beta primer mix. One entry per CDR3 protein, called by TCRdb with MiXCR from the 5' RACE reads. The sample includes roughly 800,000 distinct CDR3 sequences, roughly 53% of them seen just once. The extraction recovered at least 5 micrograms of total RNA per sample. Overall study results and limits: Older age went with lower TCR beta diversity per million T cells, in a roughly linear way.

The J gene is TRBJ2-7, the V gene TRBV6-5, with 9 bases that match TRBD1. Sequenced: blood. The source is a man of 80 years or more in good health. The CDR3 is CASSGSGTGQYEQYF. DNA of the CDR3: TGTGCCAGCAGTGGTTCGGGGACAGGGCAGTACGAGCAGTACTTC.